Included here is one T cell receptor (beta chain) sequence, with context. The source of the sample is a study of blood T cell repertoires in COVID-19. Across the whole study: PBMCs, B-cell-depleted T cells, or T cells were the source of the cDNA or gDNA that made up the material.

Unmatched junction bases numbered 11, after V lost 1 base and J lost 7 bases. The CDR3 is made up of 17 amino acids. Germline assignment: CDR1 LGHNA and CDR2 YNFKEQ. In the original workflow: Researchers report that nucleated cell counts were estimated from reference gene primer amplification. Produced via immunoSEQ multiplex PCR; TCRdb's table is partial and in-frame only. The DNA was the basis for D and trimming; V, J and clone size are from that table. The repertoire includes around 250,000 clones, 70% to 90% of them detected once, and 1.9% sits in the top ten. Allocation to cohorts depended on clinical history reported by the participants. Cohort 3 recovery required two negative PCRs, clearance, or symptom resolution.

The sequencing input was PBMCs or T cells enriched from blood (not recorded which). This chain links TRBV4-2 with TRBJ2-2; 8 bases are a match to TRBD1. The receptor's source is a woman aged 45 to 65 who had recovered from COVID-19. CDR3 loop: CASSQGPRTGLGGELFF. The CDR3 DNA follows: TGTGCCAGCAGCCAAGGGCCTCGGACAGGGCTGGGCGGGGAGCTGTTTTTT.